These T cell receptor beta chains were read from a single sample in a study of CD8 T cells in Susac syndrome. Using its own MiXCR run on the immunoSEQ multiplex PCR reads, TCRdb lists one record per CDR3 protein. Of roughly 190,000 distinct CDR3 sequences listed, about 94% are singletons. Sequencing input: CD4+ T cells from PBMCs. These receptors were collected from a human donor in good health. Each CDR3 is given with its conserved first and last residue. A D gene is named only where the DNA matches it firmly. Not all rows give a size; the values are once, few, many and, for expanded clones, a class.

clone_size	d_call	v_call	j_call	cdr3_nt	cdr3_aa
NA	NA	TRBV5-1	TRBJ2-2	TGCGCCAGCAGCTTGACAGGGAAGAACACCGGGGAGCTGTTTTTT	CASSLTGKNTGELFF
NA	TRBD1	TRBV7-8	TRBJ1-5	TGTGCCAGCGGTCGCGAGGGGGCTAGCAATCAGCCCCAGCATTTT	CASGREGASNQPQHF
once	NA	TRBV5-1	TRBJ1-1	TGCGCCAGCAGAGAGTGGAAGGCTGGAGGGAGCACTGAAGCTTTCTTT	CASREWKAGGSTEAFF
NA	NA	TRBV5-1	TRBJ2-5	TGCGCCAGCAGCCGTACCCAAGAGACCCAGTACTTC	CASSRTQETQYF
NA	NA	TRBV4-1	TRBJ1-1	TGCGCCAGCAGCCAAGGGGTCAGCAGAACTGAAGCTTTCTTT	CASSQGVSRTEAFF
NA	TRBD2	TRBV3-1	TRBJ2-1	TGTGCCAGCCTTCTAGCGGGGGGCCCCTCCTACAATGAGCAGTTCTTC	CASLLAGGPSYNEQFF
NA	NA	TRBV27	TRBJ2-5	TGTGCCAGCACCGACTACGCCGTAAAGACCCAGTACTTC	CASTDYAVKTQYF
NA	TRBD1	TRBV27	TRBJ2-4	TGTGCCAGCAGAGCCAGGACAGGGGGGCCCAAAAACATTCAGTACTTC	CASRARTGGPKNIQYF
NA	NA	TRBV29-1	TRBJ1-4	TGCAGCGTACTGGAGGGCAGCTCTAATGAAAAACTGTTTTTT	CSVLEGSSNEKLFF
NA	NA	TRBV28	TRBJ2-3	TGTGCCAGCACCCGCAAACTATCCGATACGCAGTATTTT	CASTRKLSDTQYF
NA	NA	TRBV7-9	TRBJ1-2	TGTGCCAGCAGCTTAGCGTCGGCAGTTATTTATGGCTACACCTTC	CASSLASAVIYGYTF
once	TRBD2	TRBV11-1	TRBJ2-1	TGTGCCAGCAGCCGGGACGGGAGGCAGACCTACAATGAGCAGTTCTTC	CASSRDGRQTYNEQFF
NA	NA	TRBV5-1	TRBJ1-1	TGCGCCAGCAGCTTGTCAGGGACCTTCAACACTGAAGCTTTCTTT	CASSLSGTFNTEAFF
few	NA	TRBV5-5	TRBJ2-3	TGTGCCTCGAGGGGCACAGATACGCAGTATTTT	CASRGTDTQYF
NA	TRBD2	TRBV29-1	TRBJ2-7	TGCAGCGTTGTAGCGGGCCTGTCGTACTCCCTCTCCTACGAGCAGTACTTC	CSVVAGLSYSLSYEQYF
NA	NA	TRBV15	TRBJ2-4	TGTGCCACCAGCGGGGCGGCCAGCAAAAACATTCAGTACTTC	CATSGAASKNIQYF
NA	TRBD1	TRBV2	TRBJ2-2	TGTGCCAGCAATGGACAGGGGACCGGGGAGCTGTTTTTT	CASNGQGTGELFF
NA	NA	TRBV20-1	TRBJ1-6	TGCAGTGCTAGAAGCGGACAGAATTCACCCCTCCACTTT	CSARSGQNSPLHF
NA	NA	TRBV6-5	TRBJ2-1	TGTGCCAGCTGCCGAGGGAGTTCCTACAATGAGCAGTTCTTC	CASCRGSSYNEQFF
NA	NA	TRBV9	TRBJ1-2	TGTGCCAGCAGCTTGAACAGGGTCGGGGGCTACACCTTC	CASSLNRVGGYTF